A single sample is the source of the 21 T cell receptor beta chains below, sequenced in a study of early stage breast cancer tumors. Some clones are missing from TCRdb's copy, which holds only in-frame ones; the method was immunoSEQ multiplex PCR. Among about 48,000 clones listed, roughly 83% were seen once. Material: blood. These receptors originate from a person aged 45-65 years with breast cancer.

The V and J genes are TRBV2 and TRBJ2-1, with TRBD2 identical over 15 bases. The CDR3 length is 20 residues. Trimming at V came to 7 bases and at J to 1 base, leaving 14 bases not matched to a gene. CDR1 is SNHLY, CDR2 FYNNEI, per germline. The CDR3 DNA is TGTGCCAGCATCATTAGACCTGGACTAGCGGGGGGGCAGTCCTACAATGAGCAGTTCTTC. Protein product: CASIIRPGLAGGQSYNEQFF.

Only one count was recorded for this clone. This chain links TRBV5-1 with TRBJ2-5; TRBD1 matches at 12 bases. Unmatched junction bases numbered 15, after V lost 4 bases and J lost 5 bases. Germline-derived CDR1 and CDR2 are SGHRS and YFSETQ. The CDR3 covers 18 residues. CDR3 nucleotide sequence: TGCGCCAGCAGCCGGGGGACAGGGGGCGGCGAGGTCAGGGAGACCCAGTACTTC. Amino acids: CASSRGTGGGEVRETQYF.

This chain uses TRBV7-9 with TRBJ2-7; D is tentatively TRBD1 or TRBD2 (5 bases each). The length of the CDR3 is 16 residues. V dropped 4 bases and J dropped 2 bases, with 18 bases sitting between them. Per germline, CDR1 SEHNR and CDR2 FQNEAQ (reference sequence). The CDR3 spells CASSSPMTEGPYEQYF. The CDR3 DNA sequence: TGTGCCAGCAGCTCGCCAATGACAGAGGGCCCCTACGAGCAGTACTTC.

The V gene is TRBV7-2, the J gene TRBJ1-2; D is undetermined. The CDR3 loop spans 15 amino acids. Germline V gene sequence: CDR1 SGHTA, CDR2 FQGNSA. With 5 bases removed from V and 5 bases from J, the gap between germline ends came to 18 bases. The CDR3 coding sequence is TGTGCCAGCAGCCCCAATGACCCGACGGGATATGGCTACACCTTC. Amino acids: CASSPNDPTGYGYTF.

This clone appeared a few times. V gene TRBV28 combines with J gene TRBJ2-7; D is undetermined. V was cut by 6 bases and J by 2 bases, with 8 bases left in between. CDR1 and CDR2 (germline): MDHEN, SYDVKM. The CDR3 spans 12 residues. In DNA, the CDR3 is TGTGCCAGCAGCGTGAGTCCCTACGAGCAGTACTTC. Its protein is CASSVSPYEQYF.

This clone was seen more than once but under ten times. The J gene is TRBJ2-2, the V gene TRBV7-2; TRBD2 is a possible D gene (6 bases). The V gene's germline CDR1 is SGHTA and CDR2 FQGNSA. The CDR3 covers 15 residues. The germline V and J ends were trimmed by 7 bases and 6 bases, with 18 bases remaining between them. In DNA form, the CDR3 reads TGTGCCAGCACCCCTATGGGGAGGCCTTCCGGGGAGCTGTTTTTT. Residues: CASTPMGRPSGELFF.

The genes are TRBV10-3 and TRBJ2-1, with TRBD1 matching 9 bases. Germline V gene data show CDR1 as ENHRY and CDR2 as SYGVKD. This CDR3 is built from 15 residues. The ends lost 2 bases at V and 5 bases at J; junction bases unmatched: 4. As DNA, the CDR3 is TGTGCCATCAGTGAGCCGGACAGGGGTGACAATGAGCAGTTCTTC. It translates to CAISEPDRGDNEQFF.

V gene TRBV30 combines with J gene TRBJ2-5, with D perhaps TRBD1 (6 bases). CDR1 is GTSNPN, CDR2 SVGIG, per germline (reference sequence). This CDR3 is built from 12 residues. V lost 3 bases, J lost 5 bases, and 10 bases lay in between. The CDR3 nucleotides read TGTGCCTGGAGGTCAGGGGAGGAGACCCAGTACTTC. As protein: CAWRSGEETQYF.

This chain connects TRBV29-1 to TRBJ2-5, with D maybe TRBD1 (6 bases). Germline CDR1 and CDR2: SQVTM and ANQGSEA. V was pared by 8 bases and J by 1 base, with 17 bases between. There are 14 residues in the CDR3. CDR3 loop: CSTPLGASQETQYF. CDR3 sequence (DNA): TGCAGCACCCCCCTGGGGGCCAGCCAAGAGACCCAGTACTTC.

This clone was counted a single time. This chain joins TRBV14 and TRBJ1-1; D ambiguous. The CDR3 is 15 amino acids. V was cut by 3 bases and J by 6 bases, with 17 bases left in between. CDR1 is SGHDN, CDR2 FVKESK, per germline. CDR3 coding DNA: TGTGCCAGCAGCCACCCGGCCCCTTTCGGAGCTGAAGCTTTCTTT. Its protein product is CASSHPAPFGAEAFF.

The table lists this clone with a few counts. The chain is built from TRBV19 and TRBJ2-3; 7 bases line up with TRBD2. Germline assignment: CDR1 LNHDA and CDR2 SQIVND (reference sequence). The V segment lost 4 bases and the J segment 2 bases; nucleotides outside the gene matches: 6. The CDR3 is 15 residues long. Here the CDR3 reads CASSKGLSYTDTQYF. Here the CDR3 DNA reads TGTGCCAGTAGTAAGGGACTATCTTACACAGATACGCAGTATTTT.

The chain has TRBV7-3 and TRBJ2-2; no definite D call. V lost 5 bases, J lost 2 bases, and 9 bases lay in between. Germline CDR1 is SGHTA and CDR2 is FQGTGA. The CDR3 spans 14 residues. CDR3 DNA: TGTGCCAGCAGCATAGGACCCAACACCGGGGAGCTGTTTTTT. Its translation is CASSIGPNTGELFF.

V gene TRBV7-9 combines with J gene TRBJ2-2; TRBD1 might be the D (6 bases). The V and J ends lost 9 bases and 1 base respectively, with 12 bases between them. The CDR3 sequence is 14 residues long. The germline gives CDR1 SEHNR, CDR2 FQNEAQ (reference sequence). Here the CDR3 reads CARGTSLNTGELFF. The CDR3 DNA reads as TGTGCCAGGGGGACAAGTTTGAACACCGGGGAGCTGTTTTTT.

V usage is TRBV9 and J usage is TRBJ2-5; 7 bases agree with TRBD1. The CDR3 contains 15 residues. The germline gives CDR1 SGDLS, CDR2 YYNGEE. With V trimmed by 7 bases and J by 1 base, 10 bases remained unmatched. The CDR3 bases are TGTGCCAGCGGGTCCGGGACAGCCATCCAAGAGACCCAGTACTTC. Amino acids: CASGSGTAIQETQYF.

About this clone itself: One end of the junction varies from germline; a read error may be responsible. This chain joins TRBV7-7 and TRBJ2-2; TRBD1 matches 9 bases. This CDR3 spans 15 amino acids. In germline, CDR1 is SSHAT, CDR2 FNYEAQ (reference sequence). The CDR3 region is CASSRQGGNTGELFF. CDR3 nucleotide sequence: TGTGCTAGCAGCCGACAGGGGGGTAACACCGGGGAGCTGTTTTTT.

V is TRBV11-2 and J is TRBJ2-1; unclear D gene. The CDR3 length is 13 residues. Germline V gene lookup returns CDR1 SGHAT and CDR2 FQNNGV. V was pared by 5 bases and J by 5 bases, with 10 bases between. The CDR3 spells CASSNDLNNEQFF. The CDR3 DNA is TGTGCCAGCAGCAATGACTTGAACAATGAGCAGTTCTTC.

The chain couples TRBV2 to TRBJ2-2; D not certain. Trimming took 4 bases from V and 7 from J, leaving 16 bases between them. The CDR3 covers 15 residues. Germline V gives CDR1 SNHLY, CDR2 FYNNEI. The CDR3 spells CASSAIFGSVGELFF. The CDR3 coding sequence is TGTGCCAGCAGTGCAATTTTCGGGTCCGTCGGGGAGCTGTTTTTT.

This chain's CDR3 is CASRGGVANTGELFF. CDR3 DNA sequence: TGTGCCAGTAGGGGGGGTGTCGCGAACACCGGGGAGCTGTTTTTT. This rearrangement joins TRBV19 to TRBJ2-2, with a weak D call TRBD2 (6 bases). The germline V and J ends were trimmed by 6 bases and 0 bases, with 11 bases remaining between them. Germline assignment: CDR1 LNHDA and CDR2 SQIVND (reference sequence). This CDR3 region has 15 residues.

CDR3 loop: CASRLAGEAKPEAFF. CDR3 bases: TGTGCCAGCAGGTTGGCAGGGGAGGCAAAGCCTGAAGCTTTCTTT. The chain joins TRBV28 to TRBJ1-1; TRBD1 might be the D (6 bases). The CDR3 spans 15 residues. CDR1 is MDHEN, CDR2 SYDVKM, per germline. Trimming shortened V by 6 bases and J by 6 bases, and 20 bases separated the two germline ends.

J is TRBJ1-1 and V is TRBV19; weak D call: TRBD1 (6 bases). The CDR3 length is 14 residues. The ends were cut back, 5 bases at V and 1 base at J, with 11 bases in the middle. Germline-derived CDR1 and CDR2 are LNHDA and SQIVND (reference sequence). CDR3 in amino acids: CASSPSDRNTEAFF. The CDR3 DNA reads as TGTGCCAGTAGTCCCTCGGACAGGAACACTGAAGCTTTCTTT. Supplemented by reference TRBV19 and TRBJ1-1, the full variable domain reads DGGITQSPKYLFRKEGQNVTLSCEQNLNHDAMYWYRQDPGQGLRLIYYSQIVNDFQKGDIAEGYSVSREKKESFPLTVTSAQKNPTAFYLCASSPSDRNTEAFFGQGTRLTVV.

The chain combines TRBV7-6 with TRBJ2-7, with D maybe TRBD1 (5 bases). V was pared by 6 bases and J by 5 bases, with 14 bases between. This CDR3 contains 13 residues. CDR1 and CDR2 from the germline V gene are SGHVS and FNYEAQ. The CDR3 sequence is CASSPLTAHEQYF. The CDR3, as DNA: TGTGCCAGCAGTCCACTGACAGCTCACGAGCAGTACTTC.